Below are 13 T cell receptor beta chains sequenced from a single sample in a study of T cell repertoires in cytomegalovirus infection. Antigen specificity for these receptors is unknown. TCRdb re-analysed the reads in MiXCR, keeping a single row per CDR3 protein. The sample gives 830,000 or so distinct CDR3 sequences, 30% to 35% of which show up once; roughly an eighth is in the top ten. The sequencing here drew on cultured CD8+ T cells from PBMCs, taken from culture after CMV antigen stimulation. These TCRs come from a human donor in good health (CMV status not recorded). Some clones in this sample may be carry-over from other donors' samples.

The CDR3 loop is CANTSDRAPDTQYF. For the CDR3, the DNA is TGTGCCAACACCTCCGACAGGGCCCCAGATACGCAGTATTTT. This chain links TRBV12-3 or TRBV12-4 with TRBJ2-3, with 7 bases aligning to TRBD1. The CDR3 extends over 14 amino acids. V was clipped by 10 bases and J by 4 bases; unmatched bases: 11.

This clonotype was counted at least ten times. The J gene is TRBJ1-5, the V gene TRBV7-8; possibly TRBD1 for D (5 bases). Per the germline V gene, CDR1 is SGHVS and CDR2 is FQNEAQ. The CDR3 consists of 16 residues. The V end was cut by 2 bases, the J end by 3 bases, with 14 bases between. In nucleotides, the CDR3 is TGTGCCAGCAGCTTATATTCAGGGACGGCCAATCAGCCCCAGCATTTT. Protein product: CASSLYSGTANQPQHF.

The chain has TRBV12-3 or TRBV12-4 and TRBJ2-1, with 7 bases lining up with TRBD1. The V segment lost 10 bases and the J segment 4 bases; nucleotides outside the gene matches: 10. This CDR3 has 14 amino acids. CDR3 loop: CAIAPGTAYNEQFF. The CDR3 nucleotides are TGTGCCATCGCCCCCGGGACAGCATACAATGAGCAGTTCTTC.

The V gene is TRBV27, the J gene TRBJ1-4; possibly TRBD1 for D (6 bases). V was trimmed by 6 bases and J by 11 bases, leaving 13 bases between them. The CDR3 totals 12 residues. Germline V gene lookup returns CDR1 MNHEY and CDR2 SMNVEV (reference sequence). The CDR3 DNA reads TGTGCCAGCAGAAATAGCCAGGGGAAACTGTTTTTT. The encoded protein is CASRNSQGKLFF.

Turning to this clonotype: A read error is possible here, since a much larger clone lies one base away. The V gene is TRBV6-8, the J gene TRBJ2-3; no clear D. V gave up 7 bases and J gave up 2 bases, with 13 bases separating them. CDR1 is MNHGY, CDR2 SAAAGT, per germline. The CDR3 has 14 residues. The CDR3 region is CASMSNQATDTQYF. The DNA of the CDR3 is TGTGCCAGCATGTCGAATCAAGCCACAGATACGCAGTATTTT.

This clonotype was counted only a few times. V and J are TRBV12-3 or TRBV12-4 and TRBJ2-1, with 12 bases fitting TRBD2. Germline trimming cut 5 bases from V and 9 bases from J; bases unmatched to any gene: 5. CDR3 size: 14 residues. CDR3 bases: TGTGCCAGCAGTCCTAGCGGGGGGGTTGGTGAGCAGTTCTTC. As protein: CASSPSGGVGEQFF.

The CDR3 coding sequence is TGTGCCAGCAGTTTAATCCCCCTGGGGGAGTACGAGCAGTACTTC. Encoded protein: CASSLIPLGEYEQYF. The chain carries TRBV12-3 or TRBV12-4 and TRBJ2-7; D tentatively fits TRBD1 or TRBD2 (5 bases each). Trimming cost V 2 bases and J 4 bases, with 15 bases left between them. The CDR3 length is 15 residues.

This clonotype was seen only a few times. A much larger clone differs by one base, so this may be a read error. This rearrangement joins TRBV19 to TRBJ2-1; 8 bases fit TRBD2. This CDR3 comprises 16 residues. CDR1 and CDR2 from the germline V gene are LNHDA and SQIVND (reference sequence). Trimming at V came to 2 bases and at J to 0 bases, leaving 3 bases not matched to a gene. CDR3 sequence reads: CASSIIAGGSYNEQFF. The CDR3 DNA follows: TGTGCCAGTAGTATAATCGCGGGGGGCTCCTACAATGAGCAGTTCTTC.

CDR3 coding DNA: TGCAGCCCGACCAGGGTGGGCACTGAAGCTTTCTTT. Its translation is CSPTRVGTEAFF. The rearrangement links TRBV29-1 to TRBJ1-1, with TRBD1 as a possible D gene (5 bases). Germline V gene sequence: CDR1 SQVTM, CDR2 ANQGSEA. The CDR3 is made up of 12 amino acids. V was clipped by 8 bases and J by 4 bases, with 14 bases between them.

This clonotype has more than one count but fewer than ten. The chain joins TRBV27 to TRBJ1-1; D not resolved. With 7 bases removed from V and 4 bases from J, the gap between germline ends came to 10 bases. CDR1 is MNHEY and CDR2 is SMNVEV in the germline V gene (reference sequence). The CDR3 runs to 12 residues. The DNA for the CDR3 is TGTGCCAGCACCAACAGCTTCACTGAAGCTTTCTTT. Translated: CASTNSFTEAFF.

The CDR3 coding sequence is TGTGCCAGCACGGGCCTAGGCTTTGCCGGGGAGCTGTTTTTT. Translation gives CASTGLGFAGELFF. The J gene is TRBJ2-2, the V gene TRBV2; D is undetermined. Trimming removed 7 bases from V and 6 bases from J, with 15 bases in between. This CDR3 region has 14 residues. Germline CDR1 SNHLY, CDR2 FYNNEI.

CDR3 bases: TGTGCCACCAGCAGAGCACCGATCGGGGGAAATAATTCACCCCTCCACTTT. This translates into CATSRAPIGGNNSPLHF. The V call is TRBV15, the J call TRBJ1-6, with D possibly being TRBD1 (5 bases). This CDR3 is 17 amino acids long. Deletions cut 1 base from V and 5 bases from J, with 15 bases between. Germline V CDR1 and CDR2: LNHNV, YYDKDF (reference sequence).

This clonotype appeared many times. The rearrangement links TRBV6-2 or TRBV6-3 to TRBJ2-7; D perhaps matches TRBD1 (6 bases). This CDR3 comprises 13 residues. V was trimmed by 2 bases and J by 4 bases, leaving 9 bases between them. The germline V gene has CDR1 MNHEY and CDR2 SVGEGT. CDR3 DNA: TGTGCCAGCAGTTACCTCCAGGGGTACGAGCAGTACGTC. Translation: CASSYLQGYEQYV.